A single sample gave rise to the 2 T cell receptor beta chains below, sequenced in a study of PD-1 blockade in classical Hodgkin lymphoma. Documented time point: cycle 4 day 1 (C4D1), after more than five weeks of nivolumab. Relapses following autologous stem cell transplantation were seen in all patients, with brentuximab vedotin exposure varying. Only in-frame clones appear in the TCRdb table, and some are missing; sequencing was by immunoSEQ multiplex PCR. The profile shows about 33,000 clones, approximately 70% of them singletons. The starting material was peripheral blood mononuclear cells (PBMCs), obtained before the fourth cycle of nivolumab. These TCRs come from a human donor with classical Hodgkin lymphoma.

V gene TRBV27 combines with J gene TRBJ2-5; 9 positions match TRBD1. Germline V lookup: CDR1 MNHEY, CDR2 SMNVEV (reference sequence). V shed 4 bases, J shed 1 base, and the junction held 10 bases outside the gene matches. The CDR3 sequence is 17 residues long. The CDR3: CASSSRDRAGSQETQYF. CDR3 DNA: TGTGCCAGCAGTTCCCGGGACAGGGCTGGTTCCCAAGAGACCCAGTACTTC.

The chain recombines TRBV7-2 with TRBJ2-5, with a tentative D call TRBD1 (5 bases). CDR1 SGHTA and CDR2 FQGNSA come from the germline V gene. V shed 3 bases and J shed 5 bases, with 13 bases lying between them. CDR3 length: 14 residues. The CDR3 loop reads CASSLGLLGETQYF. Here the CDR3 DNA reads TGTGCCAGCAGCTTGGGGCTCCTGGGGGAGACCCAGTACTTC.